Detailed here is one T cell receptor (beta chain). Its specificity is not known. This sample was taken from a study of OX40 agonist ivuxolimab in advanced cancers. At the level of the study: Each patient was given ivuxolimab into a vein every 2 weeks, at 0.01 to 10 mg/kg. Prior therapy, whether anti-PD-1, anti-PD-L1 or anti-CTLA-4, was allowed, and 40% had some. Findings of the study overall: Averaging showed that CD8+ T cells had more expanded clones than CD4+ did.

Prior autoimmune disease or systemic immunosuppression barred patients. CDR3 size: 12 residues. The table came from immunoSEQ multiplex PCR; TCRdb's copy has only in-frame clones and leaves some out. The data contain tens of thousands of clones, approximately 90% of them singletons. V gene TRBV21-1 combines with J gene TRBJ1-5. TRBV21-1 is classified as a pseudogene. The TCR sequence derives from an adult with an advanced solid tumor such as melanoma, head and neck, liver or kidney cancer. The sequencing here drew on CD4+ or CD8+ T cells sorted from blood, taken in a trial of the OX40 agonist ivuxolimab. The CDR3 DNA is TGTGCCAGCAGCGGCCGGGCTGGGCCCCAGCATTTT. As protein: CASSGRAGPQHF.